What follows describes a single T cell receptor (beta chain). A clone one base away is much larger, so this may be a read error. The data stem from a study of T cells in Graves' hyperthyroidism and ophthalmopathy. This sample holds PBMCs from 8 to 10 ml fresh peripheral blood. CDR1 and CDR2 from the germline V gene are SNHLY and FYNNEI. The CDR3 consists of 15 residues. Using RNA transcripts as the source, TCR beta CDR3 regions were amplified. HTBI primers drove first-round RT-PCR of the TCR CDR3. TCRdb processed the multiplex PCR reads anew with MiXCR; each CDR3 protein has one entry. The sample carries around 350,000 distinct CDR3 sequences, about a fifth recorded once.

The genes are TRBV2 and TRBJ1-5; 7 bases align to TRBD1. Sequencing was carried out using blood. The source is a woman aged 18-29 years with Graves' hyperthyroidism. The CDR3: CTSSGYRGGNQPQHF. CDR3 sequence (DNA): TGTACCAGCAGTGGATACAGGGGCGGCAATCAGCCCCAGCATTTT.